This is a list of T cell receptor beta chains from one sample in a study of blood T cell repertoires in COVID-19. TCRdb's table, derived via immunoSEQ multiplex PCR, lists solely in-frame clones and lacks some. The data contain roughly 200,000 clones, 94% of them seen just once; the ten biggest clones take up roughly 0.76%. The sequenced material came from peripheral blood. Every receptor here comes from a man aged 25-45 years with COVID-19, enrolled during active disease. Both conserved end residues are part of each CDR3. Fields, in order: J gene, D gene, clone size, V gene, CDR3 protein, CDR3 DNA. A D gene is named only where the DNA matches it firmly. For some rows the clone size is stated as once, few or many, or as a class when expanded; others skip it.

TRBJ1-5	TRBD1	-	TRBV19	CASSLGTGQRQPQHF	TGTGCCAGTAGTCTCGGGACAGGGCAGCGTCAGCCCCAGCATTTT
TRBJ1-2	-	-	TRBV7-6	CASSSGRGGALYGYTF	TGTGCCAGCAGCTCTGGTCGGGGCGGGGCCCTTTATGGCTACACCTTC
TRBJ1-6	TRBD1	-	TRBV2	CASSDQGAGNSPLHF	TGTGCCAGCAGCGACCAGGGGGCTGGTAATTCACCCCTCCACTTT
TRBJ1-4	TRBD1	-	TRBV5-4	CASSRYRGDEKLFF	TGTGCCAGCAGCCGGTACAGGGGAGATGAAAAACTGTTTTTT
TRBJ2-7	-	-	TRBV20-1	CSASGVARSYEQYF	TGCAGTGCTAGTGGAGTAGCGAGGTCCTACGAGCAGTACTTC
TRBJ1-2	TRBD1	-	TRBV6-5	CASSPGQGLDGYTF	TGTGCCAGCAGTCCGGGACAGGGACTGGATGGCTACACCTTC
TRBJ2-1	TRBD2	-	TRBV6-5	CASSSDLAGAYNEQFF	TGTGCCAGCAGTTCAGACCTAGCGGGGGCTTACAATGAGCAGTTCTTC
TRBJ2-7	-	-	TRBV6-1	CASSESWGGEQYF	TGTGCCAGCAGTGAAAGTTGGGGCGGCGAGCAGTACTTC
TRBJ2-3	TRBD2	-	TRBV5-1	CASSLVAGSGDTQYF	TGCGCCAGCAGCTTGGTAGCGGGGTCGGGAGATACGCAGTATTTT
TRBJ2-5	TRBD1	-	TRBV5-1	CASRPDGTGLRTQYF	TGCGCCAGCAGGCCCGACGGGACAGGGCTAAGGACCCAGTACTTC
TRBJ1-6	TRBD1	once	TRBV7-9	CASSPGTGHSPLHF	TGTGCCAGCAGCCCCGGGACAGGGCATTCACCCCTCCACTTT
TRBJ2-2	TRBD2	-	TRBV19	CASSIGLAGGRLNTGELFF	TGTGCCAGTAGTATAGGACTAGCGGGGGGGCGACTGAACACCGGGGAGCTGTTTTTT
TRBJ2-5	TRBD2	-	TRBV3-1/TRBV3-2	CASSRTSGAETQYF	TGTGCCAGCAGCCGGACTAGCGGGGCCGAGACCCAGTACTTC
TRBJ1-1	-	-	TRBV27	CATLGGGTEAFF	TGTGCCACCTTGGGTGGAGGCACTGAAGCTTTCTTT
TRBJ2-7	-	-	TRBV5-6	CASSLGRADEQYF	TGTGCCAGCAGCTTGGGCAGGGCGGACGAGCAGTACTTC
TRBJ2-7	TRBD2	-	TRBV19	CASSSSGGASYEQYF	TGTGCCAGTAGTTCTAGCGGGGGGGCTTCCTACGAGCAGTACTTC
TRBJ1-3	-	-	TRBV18	CASSPVRTDTGNTIYF	TGTGCCAGCTCACCAGTCCGGACAGATACTGGAAACACCATATATTTT
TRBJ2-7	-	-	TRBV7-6	CASSLEFAYEQYF	TGTGCCAGCAGCTTGGAGTTTGCCTACGAGCAGTACTTC
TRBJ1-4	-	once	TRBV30	CAWQQKSTNEKLFF	TGTGCCTGGCAACAGAAGTCAACTAATGAAAAACTGTTTTTT
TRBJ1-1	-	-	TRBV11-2	CASSSPNTYVNTEAFF	TGTGCCAGCAGCTCCCCCAACACGTATGTGAACACTGAAGCTTTCTTT
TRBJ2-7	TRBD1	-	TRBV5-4	CASAPGTDYEQYF	TGTGCCAGCGCTCCCGGGACAGACTACGAGCAGTACTTC
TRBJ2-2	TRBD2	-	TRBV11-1	CASRLSASGNTGELFF	TGTGCCAGCAGGCTGTCAGCTAGCGGGAACACCGGGGAGCTGTTTTTT
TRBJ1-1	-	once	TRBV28	CASSRTVPEAFF	TGTGCCAGCAGTCGGACAGTCCCTGAAGCTTTCTTT
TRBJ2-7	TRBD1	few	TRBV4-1	CASSHRQGNTYEQYF	TGCGCCAGCAGCCATCGACAGGGGAACACCTACGAGCAGTACTTC
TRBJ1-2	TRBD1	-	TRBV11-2	CASSTRDRSLRHYGYTF	TGTGCCAGCAGCACCCGGGACAGAAGTCTACGCCACTATGGCTACACCTTC
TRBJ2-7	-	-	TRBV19	CASSIGRGHEQYF	TGTGCCAGTAGTATAGGGCGGGGTCACGAGCAGTACTTC
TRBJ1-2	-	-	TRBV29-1	CSVEEKGGLANYGYTF	TGCAGCGTTGAAGAAAAGGGAGGATTAGCTAACTATGGCTACACCTTC
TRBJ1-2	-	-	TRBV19	CASIPPGFINYGYTF	TGTGCCAGCATACCTCCGGGATTTATTAACTATGGCTACACCTTC
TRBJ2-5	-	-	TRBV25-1	CASSELGPGSAETQYF	TGTGCCAGCAGTGAATTGGGCCCAGGCTCGGCAGAGACCCAGTACTTC
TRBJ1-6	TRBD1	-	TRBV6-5	CASSSEQGAGSPLHF	TGTGCCAGCAGTTCTGAACAGGGGGCAGGGTCACCCCTCCACTTT
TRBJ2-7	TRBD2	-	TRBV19	CASSIEGGDLPYEQYF	TGTGCCAGTTCCATCGAGGGAGGGGACCTTCCCTACGAGCAGTACTTC
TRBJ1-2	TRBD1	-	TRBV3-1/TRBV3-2	CASSIQGDYGYTF	TGTGCCAGCTCGATTCAGGGGGACTATGGCTACACCTTC
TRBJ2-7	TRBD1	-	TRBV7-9	CASRGQDYEQYF	TGTGCCAGCAGAGGACAGGACTACGAGCAGTACTTC
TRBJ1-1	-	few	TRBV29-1	CSAARDFSEAFF	TGCAGCGCTGCAAGGGACTTCTCTGAAGCTTTCTTT
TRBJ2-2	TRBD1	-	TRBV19	CASRMDRGLTGELFF	TGTGCCAGTAGGATGGACAGGGGGCTCACCGGGGAGCTGTTTTTT
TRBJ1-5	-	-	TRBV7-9	CASSLGPKQNYSNQPQHF	TGTGCCAGCAGCTTGGGGCCTAAACAGAACTATAGCAATCAGCCCCAGCATTTT
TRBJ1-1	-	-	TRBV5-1	CASSLGPRGTEAFF	TGCGCCAGCAGCTTGGGCCCCAGGGGCACTGAAGCTTTCTTT
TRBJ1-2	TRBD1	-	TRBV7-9	CASSRKGTGGYGYTF	TGTGCCAGTTCCAGGAAGGGGACAGGGGGCTATGGCTACACCTTC
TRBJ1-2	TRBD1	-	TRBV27	CASSFGQGAGGYTF	TGTGCCAGCAGTTTTGGACAGGGGGCCGGTGGCTACACCTTC
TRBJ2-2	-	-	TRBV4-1	CASSQAVGGLTGELFF	TGCGCCAGCAGCCAAGCAGTGGGGGGACTCACCGGGGAGCTGTTTTTT
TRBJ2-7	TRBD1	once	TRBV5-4	CASSSKTGELYEQYF	TGTGCCAGCAGCTCCAAGACAGGGGAACTTTACGAGCAGTACTTC
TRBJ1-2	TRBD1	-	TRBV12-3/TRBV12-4	CASSFDRAYGYTF	TGTGCCAGCAGTTTTGACAGGGCGTATGGCTACACCTTC
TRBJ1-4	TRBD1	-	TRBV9	CASSVGTGSTNEKLFF	TGTGCCAGCAGCGTAGGGACAGGGTCCACTAATGAAAAACTGTTTTTT
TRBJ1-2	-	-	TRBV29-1	CSVEDLRQDYYGYTF	TGCAGCGTTGAAGATCTTCGACAGGATTACTATGGCTACACCTTC
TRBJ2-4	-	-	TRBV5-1	CASSEAKNIQYF	TGCGCCAGCAGCGAGGCCAAAAACATTCAGTACTTC
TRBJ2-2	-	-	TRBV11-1	CASSLTPDSIGELFF	TGTGCCAGCAGCTTAACCCCCGATTCTATCGGGGAGCTGTTTTTT
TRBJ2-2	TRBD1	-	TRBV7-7	CASSPTGANTGELFF	TGTGCCAGCAGCCCAACAGGGGCGAACACCGGGGAGCTGTTTTTT
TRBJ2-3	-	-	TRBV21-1	CAISAEAGGTDTQYF	TGTGCCATCTCCGCGGAAGCGGGGGGCACAGATACGCAGTATTTT
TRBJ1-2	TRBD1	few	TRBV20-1	CSASYTTGGDGYTF	TGCAGTGCCAGTTATACGACAGGGGGCGATGGCTACACCTTC
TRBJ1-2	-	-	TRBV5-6	CASSLFRAYGYTF	TGTGCCAGCAGCTTGTTCAGGGCCTATGGCTACACCTTC